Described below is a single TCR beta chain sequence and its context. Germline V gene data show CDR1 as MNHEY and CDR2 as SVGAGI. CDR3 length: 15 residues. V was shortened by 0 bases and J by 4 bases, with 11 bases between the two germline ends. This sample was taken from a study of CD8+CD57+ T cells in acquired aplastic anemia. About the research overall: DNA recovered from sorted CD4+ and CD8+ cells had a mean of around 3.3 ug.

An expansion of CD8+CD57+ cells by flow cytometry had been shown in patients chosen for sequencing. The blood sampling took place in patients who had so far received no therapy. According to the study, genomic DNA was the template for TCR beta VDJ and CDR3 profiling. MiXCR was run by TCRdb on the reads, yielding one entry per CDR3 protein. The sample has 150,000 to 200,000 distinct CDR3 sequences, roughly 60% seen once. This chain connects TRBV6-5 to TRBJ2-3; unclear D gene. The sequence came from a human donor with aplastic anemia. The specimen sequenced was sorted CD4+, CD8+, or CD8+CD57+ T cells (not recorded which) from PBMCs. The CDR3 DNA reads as TGTGCCAGCAGTTACTCGATCACTCGGCCAGATACGCAGTATTTT. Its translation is CASSYSITRPDTQYF.